This TCR beta chain was identified during a study of sequential checkpoint blockade in melanoma. CDR3 length: 15 residues. V trimming: 0 bases; J trimming: 2 bases; junction bases outside the gene matches: 1. Germline assignment: CDR1 SGDLS and CDR2 YYNGEE. Sequenced by immunoSEQ multiplex PCR; TCRdb stores in-frame clones only, minus some. In the table there are more than 10,000 clones, less than 85% of which are singletons. Specified treatment: randomized to nivolumab then ipilimumab (arm A) or the reverse (arm B). Sample: CD8+ T cells sorted from blood (inferred from file names), taken from a patient given nivolumab and ipilimumab in sequence. The TCR was taken from a human patient with melanoma. Some clones in this sample may be carry-over from other donors' samples. V and J are TRBV9 and TRBJ2-1; 8 positions agree with TRBD2. Written as DNA, the CDR3 is TGTGCCAGCAGCGTAGGACTAGCGACCTACAATGAGCAGTTCTTC. It yields the protein CASSVGLATYNEQFF.